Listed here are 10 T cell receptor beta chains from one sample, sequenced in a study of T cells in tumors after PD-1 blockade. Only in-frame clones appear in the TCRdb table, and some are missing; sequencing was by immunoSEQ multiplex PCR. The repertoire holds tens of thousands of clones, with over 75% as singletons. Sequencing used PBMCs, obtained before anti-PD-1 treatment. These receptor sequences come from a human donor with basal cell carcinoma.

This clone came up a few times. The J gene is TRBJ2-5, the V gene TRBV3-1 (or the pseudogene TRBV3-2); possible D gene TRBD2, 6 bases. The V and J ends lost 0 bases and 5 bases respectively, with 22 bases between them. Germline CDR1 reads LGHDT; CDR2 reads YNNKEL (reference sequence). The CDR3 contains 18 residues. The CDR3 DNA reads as TGTGCCAGCAGCCAAGATATCCCCAGACTAGTGGTTGTGGAGACCCAGTACTTC. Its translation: CASSQDIPRLVVVETQYF.

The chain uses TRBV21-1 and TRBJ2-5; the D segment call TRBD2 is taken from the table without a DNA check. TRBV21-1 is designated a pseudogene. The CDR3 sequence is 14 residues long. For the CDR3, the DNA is TGTGCCAGAGCGTCGACACGCCCGGGGGAGACCCAGTACTTC. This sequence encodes CARASTRPGETQYF.

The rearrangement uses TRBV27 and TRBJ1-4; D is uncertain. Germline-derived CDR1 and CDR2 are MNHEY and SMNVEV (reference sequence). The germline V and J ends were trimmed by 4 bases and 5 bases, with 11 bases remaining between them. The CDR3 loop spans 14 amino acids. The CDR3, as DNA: TGTGCCAGCAGTTACGGCTCAAGCAATGAAAAACTGTTTTTT. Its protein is CASSYGSSNEKLFF.

The CDR3 loop reads CASSSRTVLDEQYF. CDR3 bases: TGTGCCAGCAGTTCCCGGACCGTTCTCGACGAGCAGTACTTC. The chain recombines TRBV27 with TRBJ2-7, with D unclear. CDR1 is MNHEY and CDR2 is SMNVEV in the germline V gene (reference sequence). Trimming left V 4 bases short and J 5 bases short, with 15 bases between. There are 14 residues in the CDR3.

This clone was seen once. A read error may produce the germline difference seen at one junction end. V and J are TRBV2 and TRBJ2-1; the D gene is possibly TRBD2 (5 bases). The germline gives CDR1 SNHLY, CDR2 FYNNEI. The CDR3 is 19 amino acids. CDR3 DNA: TGTGCCTGCAGTGAAGGGTGGGCGCGGGTGGGGAGCTCCTACAATGAGCAGTTCTTC. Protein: CACSEGWARVGSSYNEQFF.

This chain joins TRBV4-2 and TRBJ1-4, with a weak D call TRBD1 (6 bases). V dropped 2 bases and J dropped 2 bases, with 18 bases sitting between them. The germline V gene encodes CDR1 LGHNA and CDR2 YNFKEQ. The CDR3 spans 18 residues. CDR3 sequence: CASSQTTGTGSTNEKLFF. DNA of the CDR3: TGTGCCAGCAGCCAAACTACGGGAACAGGGAGCACTAATGAAAAACTGTTTTTT.

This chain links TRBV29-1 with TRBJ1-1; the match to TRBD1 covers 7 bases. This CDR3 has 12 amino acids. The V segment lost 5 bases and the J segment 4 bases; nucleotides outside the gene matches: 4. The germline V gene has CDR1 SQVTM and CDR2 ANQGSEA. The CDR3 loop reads CSVYRGGTEAFF. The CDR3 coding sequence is TGCAGCGTTTACAGGGGTGGCACTGAAGCTTTCTTT.

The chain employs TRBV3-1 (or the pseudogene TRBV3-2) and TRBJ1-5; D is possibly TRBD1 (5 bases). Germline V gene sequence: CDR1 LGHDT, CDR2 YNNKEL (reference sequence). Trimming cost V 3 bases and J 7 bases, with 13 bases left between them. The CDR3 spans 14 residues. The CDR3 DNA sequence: TGTGCCAGCAGCCAGATCGACGGGGGACAGCCCCAGCATTTT. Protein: CASSQIDGGQPQHF.

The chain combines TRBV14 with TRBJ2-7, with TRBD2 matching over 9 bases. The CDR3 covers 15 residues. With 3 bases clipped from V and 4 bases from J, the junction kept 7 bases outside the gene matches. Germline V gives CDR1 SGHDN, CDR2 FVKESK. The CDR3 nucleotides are TGTGCCAGCAGCCATGGAGGCGGGGGGGCTTACGAGCAGTACTTC. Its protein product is CASSHGGGGAYEQYF.

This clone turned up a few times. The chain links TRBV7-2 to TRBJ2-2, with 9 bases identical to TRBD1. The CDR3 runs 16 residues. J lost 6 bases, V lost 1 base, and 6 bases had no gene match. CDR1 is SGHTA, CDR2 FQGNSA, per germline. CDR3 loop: CASSLGGQGRAGELFF. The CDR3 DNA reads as TGTGCCAGCAGCTTAGGGGGACAGGGACGGGCCGGGGAGCTGTTTTTT.